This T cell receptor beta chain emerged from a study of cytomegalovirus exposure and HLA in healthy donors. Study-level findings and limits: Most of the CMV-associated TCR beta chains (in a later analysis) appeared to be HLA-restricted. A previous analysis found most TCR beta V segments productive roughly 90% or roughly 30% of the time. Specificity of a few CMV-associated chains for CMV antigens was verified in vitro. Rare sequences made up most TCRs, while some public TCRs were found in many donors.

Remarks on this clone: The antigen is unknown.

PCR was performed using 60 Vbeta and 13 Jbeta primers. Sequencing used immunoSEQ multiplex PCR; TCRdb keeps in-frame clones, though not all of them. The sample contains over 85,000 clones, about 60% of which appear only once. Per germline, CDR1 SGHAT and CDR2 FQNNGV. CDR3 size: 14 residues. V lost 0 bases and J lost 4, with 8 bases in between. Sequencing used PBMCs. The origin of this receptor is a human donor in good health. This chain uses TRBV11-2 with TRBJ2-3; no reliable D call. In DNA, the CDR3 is TGTGCCAGCAGCTTAGATCCGAGGCCAGATACGCAGTATTTT. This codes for CASSLDPRPDTQYF.